The 5 T cell receptor beta chains given below trace back to one sample, sequenced in a study of read filtering for tumor transcriptome and immune sequencing. This library used 300 to 500 ng RNA and molecular barcoded adaptors spanning alpha/delta and beta/gamma chains. TCRdb reprocessed the reads with MiXCR, giving one entry per CDR3 protein. Here the sample spans 100,000 to 150,000 distinct CDR3 sequences, approximately 13% being singletons. Input material: a population of CD138-negative cells sorted from bone marrow. The receptor source for this set is a donor aged 40 or older with multiple myeloma.

This clonotype has ten or more counts. The V gene is TRBV18, the J gene TRBJ1-5; perhaps TRBD1 as D (5 bases). Germline CDR1 and CDR2: KGHSH and LQKENI. Deletions cut 3 bases from V and 2 bases from J, with 14 bases between. This CDR3 contains 16 residues. As DNA, the CDR3 is TGTGCCAGCTCACCCCAGGGCGGAGGGGGCAATCAGCCCCAGCATTTT. Its protein product is CASSPQGGGGNQPQHF.

This clonotype was recorded at least ten times. V and J are TRBV29-1 and TRBJ2-2; D may match TRBD1 or TRBD2 (6 bases each). Looked up from germline, CDR1 is SQVTM and CDR2 is ANQGSEA. Trimming pared 6 bases from V and 4 bases from J, leaving 21 bases between. There are 16 residues in the CDR3. This chain's CDR3 is CSVKEGGPMGTGELFF. The CDR3, as DNA: TGCAGCGTGAAAGAAGGGGGGCCTATGGGCACCGGGGAGCTGTTTTTT.

The chain combines TRBV5-1 with TRBJ2-7, with 10 bases matching TRBD1. The CDR3 loop spans 15 amino acids. Germline CDR1 SGHRS, CDR2 YFSETQ. The junction had 5 bases not matched to a gene; V was cut back by 3 bases and J by 2 bases. This chain's CDR3 is CASSYSGTGAYEQYF. CDR3 nucleotides: TGCGCCAGCAGCTATTCCGGGACAGGGGCCTACGAGCAGTACTTC.

This clonotype was recorded at least ten times. The chain has TRBV5-1 and TRBJ2-7; D unresolved. The CDR3 covers 15 residues. Germline loops: CDR1 SGHRS, CDR2 YFSETQ. The germline V and J ends were trimmed by 3 bases and 3 bases, with 16 bases remaining between them. Here the CDR3 DNA reads TGCGCCAGCAGCTCCAATCCTAAACCTGGCTACGAGCAGTACTTC. Translation: CASSSNPKPGYEQYF.

The genes are TRBV20-1 and TRBJ1-1, with 7 bases fitting TRBD1. The V gene's germline CDR1 is DFQATT and CDR2 SNEGSKA (reference sequence). The CDR3 runs to 15 residues. Unmatched junction bases numbered 17, after V lost 2 bases and J lost 11 bases. The DNA of the CDR3 is TGCAGTGCTAGAATCTTTGGTGGCAGGGGGTCCTCGGCTTTCTTT. Translated: CSARIFGGRGSSAFF.